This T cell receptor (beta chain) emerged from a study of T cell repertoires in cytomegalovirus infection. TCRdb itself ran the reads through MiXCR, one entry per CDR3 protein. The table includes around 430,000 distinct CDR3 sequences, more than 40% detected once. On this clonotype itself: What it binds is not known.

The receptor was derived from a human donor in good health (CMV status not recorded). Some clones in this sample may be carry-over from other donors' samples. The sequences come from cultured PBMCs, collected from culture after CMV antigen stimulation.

The CDR3 region has the DNA TGTGCCAGCAGCGCTCCGGGACAGGGGGCAGATACGCAGTATTTT. Its protein is CASSAPGQGADTQYF. The V call is TRBV7-6, the J call TRBJ2-3, with 11 bases fitting TRBD1. V shed 5 bases and J 4 bases; nucleotides not matched to a gene: 5. The CDR3 length is 15 residues. Germline values: CDR1 SGHVS, CDR2 FNYEAQ.